This T cell receptor (beta chain) comes out of a study of Ad26.COV2.S vaccination and SARS-CoV-2 variants. About the research overall: The authors gave Ad26.COV2.S intramuscularly, either once or twice 56 days apart.

Study-wide results and caveats: Reported post-vaccination CD8+ and CD4+ T cell responses to spike showed substantial breadth.

Treatment specified: 15 to 20 received Ad26.COV2.S at low or high dose, single or two shots; about 5 received placebo; per-sample allocation not given. Specimens were obtained on day 63 following the first vaccine or placebo injection. Donation was by an adult aged 18-55 years who was in Boston. This clone was recorded only once. Its matching antigen is unknown. The CDR3 runs to 14 residues. V gave up 5 bases and J gave up 3 bases, with 12 bases separating them. Germline CDR1 and CDR2: SGHTA and FQGNSA. The repertoire was sequenced with immunoSEQ multiplex PCR; TCRdb's copy has only in-frame clones and lacks some. Of around 300,000 clones in the sample, 88% were seen once.

The rearrangement links TRBV7-2 to TRBJ2-3, with D maybe TRBD2 (6 bases). The receptor was derived from a person aged 18-60 years who received the Ad26.COV2.S COVID-19 vaccine or a placebo. Here the sequenced sample was peripheral blood, taken in a trial of Ad26.COV2.S vaccine versus placebo. The CDR3 here is CASSRDSSTDTQYF. CDR3 bases: TGTGCCAGCAGCCGGGACTCCTCAACAGATACGCAGTATTTT.